Sequencing of this T cell receptor (beta chain) was carried out in a study of T cell changes during pregnancy in multiple sclerosis. The length of the CDR3 is 13 residues. Per the germline V gene, CDR1 is MNHEY and CDR2 is SMNVEV (reference sequence). V lost 2 bases and J lost 3, with 7 bases in between. Clones were sequenced by immunoSEQ multiplex PCR, and TCRdb holds only the in-frame ones, with some missing. The table has about 17,000 clones, roughly 81% seen once. The starting material was CD8+ T cells from peripheral blood mononuclear cells, obtained in the second trimester of pregnancy. The sequence was collected from a female donor in good health, enrolled as a control in a pregnancy study. This chain links TRBV27 with TRBJ1-1; D is unresolved. Here the CDR3 DNA reads TGTGCCAGCAGTTTAGCGGGTTACACTGAAGCTTTCTTT. This sequence encodes CASSLAGYTEAFF.